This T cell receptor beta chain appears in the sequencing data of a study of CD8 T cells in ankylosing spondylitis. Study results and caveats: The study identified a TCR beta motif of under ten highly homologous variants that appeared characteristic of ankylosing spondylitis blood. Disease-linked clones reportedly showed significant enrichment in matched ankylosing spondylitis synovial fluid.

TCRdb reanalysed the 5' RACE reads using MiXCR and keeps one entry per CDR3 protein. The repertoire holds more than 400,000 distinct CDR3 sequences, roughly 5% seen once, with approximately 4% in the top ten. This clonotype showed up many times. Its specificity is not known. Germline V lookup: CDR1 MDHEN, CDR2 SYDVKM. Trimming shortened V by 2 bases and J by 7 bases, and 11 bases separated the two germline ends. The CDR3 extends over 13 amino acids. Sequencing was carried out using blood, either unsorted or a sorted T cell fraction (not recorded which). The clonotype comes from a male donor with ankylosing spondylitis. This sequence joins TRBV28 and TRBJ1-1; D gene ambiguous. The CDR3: CASSLPELGEAFF. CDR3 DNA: TGTGCCAGCAGTTTACCAGAACTTGGTGAAGCTTTCTTT.